The 9 T cell receptor beta chains below come from one sample, sequenced in a study of cytomegalovirus exposure and HLA in healthy donors. The PCR made use of 60 Vbeta and 13 Jbeta primers. The assay was immunoSEQ multiplex PCR, and TCRdb's table has in-frame clones only and misses some. The repertoire includes some 170,000 clones, around 69% of them detected once, and 1.3% to 1.5% sits in the top ten. The sequenced sample was PBMCs. These receptors were collected from a man in his sixties in good health and CMV-seronegative.

The rearrangement joins TRBV28 to TRBJ2-1, with 8 bases matching TRBD1. The CDR3 loop spans 13 amino acids. V lost 5 bases, J lost 6 bases, and 3 bases stayed unmatched. In germline, CDR1 is MDHEN, CDR2 SYDVKM. The CDR3 region has the DNA TGTGCCAGCAGTCTCGGACAGGGCAATGAGCAGTTCTTC. Residues: CASSLGQGNEQFF.

This chain links TRBV9 with TRBJ2-1; no clear D. Trimming left V 1 base short and J 0 bases short, with 11 bases between. Germline assignment: CDR1 SGDLS and CDR2 YYNGEE. The length of the CDR3 is 16 residues. The CDR3 DNA follows: TGTGCCAGCAGCGTATCCCTAGGCAGCTCCTACAATGAGCAGTTCTTC. Translated: CASSVSLGSSYNEQFF.

CDR3 amino acids: CASSEARGHYGYTF. The DNA of the CDR3 is TGTGCCAGCAGTGAAGCGCGGGGGCACTATGGCTACACCTTC. V and J are TRBV6-1 and TRBJ1-2; TRBD1 might be the D (6 bases). Germline V gene lookup returns CDR1 MNHNS and CDR2 SASEGT. This CDR3 region has 14 residues. Trimming removed 0 bases from V and 3 bases from J, with 8 bases in between.

V gene TRBV4-1 combines with J gene TRBJ1-1; D remains unclear. CDR3 size: 13 residues. V was pared by 2 bases and J by 6 bases, with 10 bases between. Per the germline V gene, CDR1 is MGHRA and CDR2 is YSYEKL. The CDR3 is CASSQRDSAEAFF. CDR3 nucleotides: TGCGCCAGCAGCCAACGGGATAGCGCTGAAGCTTTCTTT.

Details on this clone: This specimen includes other DNA sequences encoding the same CDR3. The chain is built from TRBV7-2 and TRBJ1-1; D remains ambiguous. V dropped 5 bases and J dropped 1 base, with 5 bases sitting between them. The CDR3 covers 12 residues. Germline CDR1 reads SGHTA; CDR2 reads FQGNSA. The CDR3: CASSTQNTEAFF. In DNA form, the CDR3 reads TGTGCCAGCAGCACACAGAACACTGAAGCTTTCTTT. The variable domain in full, with the rest retrieved from reference TRBV7-2 and TRBJ1-1, is GAGVSQSPSNKVTEKGKDVELRCDPISGHTALYWYRQSLGQGLEFLIYFQGNSAPDKSGLPSDRFSAERTGGSVSTLTIQRTQQEDSAVYLCASSTQNTEAFFGQGTRLTVV.

CDR3 amino acids: CAWSGGDREGRQPQHF. The CDR3 coding sequence is TGTGCCTGGAGTGGGGGGGACAGGGAGGGGCGTCAGCCCCAGCATTTT. The chain employs TRBV30 and TRBJ1-5; 9 bases align to TRBD1. Germline-derived CDR1 and CDR2 are GTSNPN and SVGIG (reference sequence). This CDR3 is 16 amino acids long. Trimming cost V 1 base and J 6 bases; bases outside gene matches: 10.

J is TRBJ2-7 and V is TRBV28; D is undetermined. Germline CDR1 reads MDHEN; CDR2 reads SYDVKM. The V end was cut by 2 bases, the J end by 2 bases, with 10 bases between. The CDR3 sequence is 14 residues long. The CDR3 reads CASSLRLETYEQYF. The DNA of the CDR3 is TGTGCCAGCAGTTTAAGGTTGGAGACCTACGAGCAGTACTTC.

The count of this clone is one. DNA of the CDR3: TGTGCCAGCAGTTTTCTACCCCCGAACACTGAAGCTTTCTTT. Its protein product is CASSFLPPNTEAFF. The chain links TRBV28 to TRBJ1-1; D ambiguous. With 3 bases removed from V and 1 base from J, the gap between germline ends came to 9 bases. Per the germline V gene, CDR1 is MDHEN and CDR2 is SYDVKM. The length of the CDR3 is 14 residues.

The V call is TRBV7-7, the J call TRBJ2-2, with TRBD2 matching 8 bases. V shed 5 bases and J 6 bases; nucleotides not matched to a gene: 5. CDR3 size: 14 residues. The germline V gene has CDR1 SSHAT and CDR2 FNYEAQ (reference sequence). Written as DNA, the CDR3 is TGTGCCAGCAGCCCGGGAGGGGTGTCCGGGGAGCTGTTTTTT. Translating it yields CASSPGGVSGELFF.